What follows are 18 T cell receptor beta chains derived from one specimen sequenced in a study of early T cells in non-severe SARS-CoV-2 infection. TCRdb re-called the 5' RACE reads through MiXCR, storing one row per CDR3 protein. The table lists 57,000 or so distinct CDR3 sequences, around 5.2% of them singletons. Sequences were obtained from whole blood. The receptors originated from an adult who was a healthcare worker with PCR-confirmed SARS-CoV-2 infection or an uninfected control (not recorded which).

This clonotype was observed at least ten times. The DNA of the CDR3 is TGTGCCAGCAGCTTAGGGGACGGGAATCAGCCCCAGCATTTT. Residues: CASSLGDGNQPQHF. This rearrangement joins TRBV7-2 to TRBJ1-5, with TRBD1 as a possible D gene (5 bases). The CDR3 is made up of 14 amino acids. CDR1 and CDR2 from the germline V gene are SGHTA and FQGNSA. Trimming left V 1 base short and J 4 bases short, with 8 bases between.

This clonotype was seen at least ten times. The chain carries TRBV6-5 and TRBJ2-4; D is unclear. Germline CDR1 MNHEY, CDR2 SVGAGI. The V end lost 6 bases, the J end lost 0 bases, and 12 bases lay between the germline ends. CDR3 size: 15 residues. The CDR3 loop reads CASRYSLLAKNIQYF. In DNA, the CDR3 is TGTGCCAGCAGGTACAGCCTACTAGCCAAAAACATTCAGTACTTC.

The V gene is TRBV5-6, the J gene TRBJ1-3; D is unresolved. This CDR3 spans 16 amino acids. CDR1 is SGHDT, CDR2 YYEEEE, per germline. Trimming took 2 bases from V and 1 from J, leaving 13 bases between them. This chain's CDR3 is CASSFITGLSGNTIYF. Here the CDR3 DNA reads TGTGCCAGCAGCTTCATTACGGGCCTATCTGGAAACACCATATATTTT.

A few counts support this clonotype. V and J are TRBV20-1 and TRBJ2-7; TRBD2 is a possible D gene (5 bases). The CDR3 sequence is 12 residues long. Trimming removed 6 bases from V and 7 bases from J, with 16 bases in between. Germline V gene sequence: CDR1 DFQATT, CDR2 SNEGSKA (reference sequence). Written as DNA, the CDR3 is TGCAGTGCGCGGTCATATCGAGGGGAGCAGTACTTC. Translation gives CSARSYRGEQYF.

In its sample, this clonotype was seen a few times. The J gene is TRBJ2-1, the V gene TRBV20-1, with 8 nucleotides matching TRBD2. V trimming: 7 bases; J trimming: 2 bases; junction bases outside the gene matches: 4. Germline V CDR1 and CDR2: DFQATT, SNEGSKA (reference sequence). CDR3 length: 13 amino acids. The chain's CDR3 is CSGNSGAYNEQFF. The DNA for the CDR3 is TGCAGTGGGAATAGCGGGGCCTACAATGAGCAGTTCTTC.

In this sample, this clonotype turned up a few times. V and J are TRBV29-1 and TRBJ1-4; D might be TRBD1 (5 bases). The CDR3 length is 12 residues. Germline V gives CDR1 SQVTM, CDR2 ANQGSEA. The V gene lost 5 bases and the J gene lost 3 bases, with 7 bases spanning the gap. The CDR3 region has the DNA TGCAGCGTTCAGGGTGCTAATGAAAAACTGTTTTTT. Its protein is CSVQGANEKLFF.

This clonotype was picked up many times. The rearrangement uses TRBV4-2 and TRBJ2-7; D may be TRBD2 (6 bases). CDR3 length: 16 amino acids. Germline loops: CDR1 LGHNA, CDR2 YNFKEQ. V was trimmed by 0 bases and J by 4 bases, leaving 16 bases between them. This CDR3 is CASSQETRERRYEQYF. The CDR3 DNA reads TGTGCCAGCAGCCAAGAGACCCGGGAGAGGAGGTACGAGCAGTACTTC.

This rearrangement joins TRBV20-1 to TRBJ1-5; 10 bases are shared with TRBD1. The germline V gene encodes CDR1 DFQATT and CDR2 SNEGSKA (reference sequence). The CDR3 is 14 residues long. The trim removed 0 bases at V and 9 bases at J, leaving 5 bases unmatched. The CDR3 sequence is CSARDRTGGTPQHF. The CDR3 DNA reads as TGCAGTGCTAGAGATCGGACAGGGGGGACGCCCCAGCATTTT.

This chain links TRBV24-1 with TRBJ2-7; D is unclear. Trimming removed 4 bases at V and 0 bases at J, with 6 bases between. CDR3 size: 13 residues. The germline V gene has CDR1 KGHDR and CDR2 SFDVKD. The CDR3 region has the DNA TGTGCCACCAGTGAACCCGCCTCCTACGAGCAGTACTTC. It codes for CATSEPASYEQYF.

Ten or more counts support this clonotype. The rearrangement uses TRBV12-3 or TRBV12-4 and TRBJ2-7, with D uncertain. The CDR3 contains 11 residues. The germline V and J ends were trimmed by 3 bases and 7 bases, with 7 bases remaining between them. The CDR3 nucleotides are TGTGCCAGCAGTTTCAATCGGGAGCAGTACTTC. Translation gives CASSFNREQYF.

This clonotype came up many times. The CDR3 nucleotides read TGCGCCAGCAGCAGGGGACTAGCGGGAGGGTCGGGCAATGAGCAGTTCTTC. Residues: CASSRGLAGGSGNEQFF. The V gene is TRBV5-1, the J gene TRBJ2-1, with 16 nucleotides matching TRBD2. V shed 4 bases and J 6 bases; nucleotides not matched to a gene: 7. The CDR3 totals 17 residues. In germline, CDR1 is SGHRS, CDR2 YFSETQ.

The V gene is TRBV19, the J gene TRBJ2-5, with a possible D match to TRBD1 (7 bases). The CDR3 runs to 16 residues. Trimming took 4 bases from V and 7 from J, leaving 22 bases between them. CDR1 and CDR2 from the germline V gene are LNHDA and SQIVND (reference sequence). CDR3 DNA: TGTGCCAGTAGTAGGCCCCCCGGAGGGGGCTTCGCGACCCAGTACTTC. This gives the protein CASSRPPGGGFATQYF.

Many counts were recorded for this clonotype. The V call is TRBV11-2, the J call TRBJ2-3, with a weak D call TRBD2 (7 bases). From germline, CDR1 is SGHAT and CDR2 FQNNGV. V lost 6 bases, J lost 2 bases, and 18 bases lay in between. The CDR3 is 16 amino acids. This CDR3 reads CASSLGFRGATDTQYF. The DNA of the CDR3 is TGTGCCAGCAGTCTAGGGTTTCGGGGGGCCACAGATACGCAGTATTTT.

This rearrangement joins TRBV6-5 to TRBJ2-7; maybe TRBD2 (7 bases). V dropped 3 bases and J dropped 3 bases, with 15 bases sitting between them. The CDR3 has 15 amino acids. The germline V gene encodes CDR1 MNHEY and CDR2 SVGAGI. The CDR3 here is CASSYGGGDHYEQYF. The CDR3 coding sequence is TGTGCCAGCAGTTATGGGGGGGGCGATCACTACGAGCAGTACTTC.

This clonotype has a count of ten or more. V usage is TRBV18 and J usage is TRBJ2-7; 7 nucleotides align to TRBD1. This CDR3 has 14 residues. Germline CDR1 and CDR2: KGHSH and LQKENI. V was clipped by 3 bases and J by 5 bases; unmatched bases: 7. Written as DNA, the CDR3 is TGTGCCAGCTCACCCGGGACAGAGCCTGACGAGCAGTACTTC. Translated: CASSPGTEPDEQYF.

This clonotype was picked up a small number of times. This chain joins TRBV19 and TRBJ1-2, with a possible D match to TRBD1 (6 bases). The CDR3 is made up of 10 amino acids. The V gene lost 10 bases and the J gene lost 6 bases, with 9 bases spanning the gap. Germline-derived CDR1 and CDR2 are LNHDA and SQIVND (reference sequence). CDR3 sequence: CAIRTDGYTF. For the CDR3, the DNA is TGTGCCATAAGGACAGATGGCTACACCTTC.

The sample holds many counts of this clonotype. The chain joins TRBV12-3 or TRBV12-4 to TRBJ1-4; D call uncertain. This CDR3 is 12 amino acids long. V lost 0 bases to trimming and J lost 6 bases, with 2 bases between them. The DNA for the CDR3 is TGTGCCAGCAGTTTAGCGGATGAAAAACTGTTTTTT. This translates into CASSLADEKLFF.

This clonotype appeared many times. The rearrangement links TRBV20-1 to TRBJ2-3; D not resolved. CDR3 length equals 14 residues. Germline CDR1 is DFQATT and CDR2 is SNEGSKA (reference sequence). The ends were cut back, 5 bases at V and 0 bases at J, with 12 bases in the middle. CDR3 bases: TGCAGTGCTGCCAAAAGTACCAGCACAGATACGCAGTATTTT. This sequence encodes CSAAKSTSTDTQYF.